This record covers a single TCR beta chain. What it recognizes is unknown. The naive CD8 fraction comprised CD45RO-negative cells positively selected for CCR7 and excluded terminally differentiated effector memory CD45RA+ cells. This record comes from a study of shared clonotypes between healthy human individuals. The CDR3 is 12 residues long. Germline CDR1 reads MDHEN; CDR2 reads SYDVKM. V dropped 8 bases and J dropped 7 bases, with 14 bases sitting between them. Findings and limits, study-wide: A limitation of the genetic and exposure-history diversity represented arose from few donors.

Several immunoSEQ plates held equal portions of the genomic DNA taken from each subset. The data were produced by immunoSEQ multiplex PCR, yet TCRdb's version contains in-frame clones alone and is incomplete. The sample lists about 1,800,000 clones, around 96% seen once, with under 1.5% in the top ten. Material: naive CD8+ T cells sorted from blood. The chain recombines TRBV28 with TRBJ1-2; possible D gene TRBD1, 5 bases. This receptor was obtained from a man between 18 and 29 years old in good health. The CDR3 coding sequence is TGTGCCAGCCGGGCTGGGGGGGTTGGCTACACCTTC. The encoded protein is CASRAGGVGYTF.